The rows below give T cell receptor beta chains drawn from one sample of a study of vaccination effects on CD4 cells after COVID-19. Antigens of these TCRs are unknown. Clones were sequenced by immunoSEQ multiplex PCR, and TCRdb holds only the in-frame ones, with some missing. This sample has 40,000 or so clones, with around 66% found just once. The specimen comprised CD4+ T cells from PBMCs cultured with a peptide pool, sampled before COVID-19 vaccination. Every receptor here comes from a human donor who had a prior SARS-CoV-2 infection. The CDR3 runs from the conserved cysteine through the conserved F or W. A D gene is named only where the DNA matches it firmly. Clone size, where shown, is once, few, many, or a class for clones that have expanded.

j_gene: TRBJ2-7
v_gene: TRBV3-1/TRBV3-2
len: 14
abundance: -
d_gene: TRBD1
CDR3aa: CASSQTGINREQYF
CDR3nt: TGTGCCAGCAGCCAGACAGGGATTAACCGCGAGCAGTACTTC

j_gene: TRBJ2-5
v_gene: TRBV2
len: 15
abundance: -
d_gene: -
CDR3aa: CASIDRSGAGETQYF
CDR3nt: TGTGCCAGCATCGACCGGTCGGGGGCGGGGGAGACCCAGTACTTC

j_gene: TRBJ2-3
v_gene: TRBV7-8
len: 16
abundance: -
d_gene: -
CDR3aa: CASSFSLGTSTDTQYF
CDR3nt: TGTGCCAGCAGCTTCTCTCTGGGAACTAGCACAGATACGCAGTATTTT

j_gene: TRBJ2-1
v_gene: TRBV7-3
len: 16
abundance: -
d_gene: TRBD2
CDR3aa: CASSETGTSGVNEQFF
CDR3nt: TGTGCCAGCAGCGAAACCGGGACTAGTGGTGTTAATGAGCAGTTCTTC

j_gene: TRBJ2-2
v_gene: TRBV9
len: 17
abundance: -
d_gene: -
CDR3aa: CASSVDGRAGDTGELFF
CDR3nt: TGTGCCAGCAGCGTAGACGGTAGGGCAGGGGACACCGGGGAGCTGTTTTTT

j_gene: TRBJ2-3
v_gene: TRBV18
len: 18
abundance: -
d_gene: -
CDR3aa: CASSPTRAGGTSTDTQYF
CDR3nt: TGTGCCAGCTCCCCAACCCGTGCTGGCGGGACTAGCACAGATACGCAGTATTTT

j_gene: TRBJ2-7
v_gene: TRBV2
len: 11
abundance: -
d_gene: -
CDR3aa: CASSERRKQYF
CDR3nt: TGTGCCAGCAGTGAGCGGAGAAAGCAGTACTTC

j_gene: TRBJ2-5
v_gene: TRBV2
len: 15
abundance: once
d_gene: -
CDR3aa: CASSESGTEQETQYF
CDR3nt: TGTGCCAGCAGTGAAAGCGGAACAGAACAAGAGACCCAGTACTTC

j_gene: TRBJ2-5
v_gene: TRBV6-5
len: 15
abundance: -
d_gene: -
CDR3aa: CASSYGSGQGETQYF
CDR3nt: TGTGCCAGCAGCTACGGATCGGGACAAGGAGAGACCCAGTACTTC

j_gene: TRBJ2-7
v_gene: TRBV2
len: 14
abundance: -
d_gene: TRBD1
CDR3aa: CASSYDRGLGEQYF
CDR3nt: TGTGCCAGCAGTTACGACAGGGGGCTAGGGGAGCAGTACTTC

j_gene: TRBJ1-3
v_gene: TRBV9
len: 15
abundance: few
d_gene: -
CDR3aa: CASSSGGRPGNTIYF
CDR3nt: TGTGCCAGCAGCTCCGGAGGTCGCCCTGGAAACACCATATATTTT

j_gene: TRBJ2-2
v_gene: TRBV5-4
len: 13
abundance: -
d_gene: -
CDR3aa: CASSLANTGELFF
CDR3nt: TGTGCCAGCAGCTTGGCCAACACCGGGGAGCTGTTTTTT

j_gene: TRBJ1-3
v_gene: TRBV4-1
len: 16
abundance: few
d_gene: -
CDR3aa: CASSHSAQRPGNTIYF
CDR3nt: TGCGCCAGCAGCCACTCAGCTCAGAGACCTGGAAACACCATATATTTT

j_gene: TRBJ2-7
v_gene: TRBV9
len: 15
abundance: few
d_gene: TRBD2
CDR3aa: CASSVGPGRSYEQYF
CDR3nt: TGTGCCAGCAGCGTAGGTCCCGGGAGGTCCTACGAGCAGTACTTC

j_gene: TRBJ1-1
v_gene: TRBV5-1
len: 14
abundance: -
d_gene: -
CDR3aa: CASSLAGGDTEAFF
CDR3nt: TGCGCCAGCAGCTTGGCCGGGGGGGACACTGAAGCTTTCTTT

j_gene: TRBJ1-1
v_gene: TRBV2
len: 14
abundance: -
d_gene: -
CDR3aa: CASSPRGAETEAFF
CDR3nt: TGTGCCAGCAGCCCTCGGGGGGCCGAGACTGAAGCTTTCTTT

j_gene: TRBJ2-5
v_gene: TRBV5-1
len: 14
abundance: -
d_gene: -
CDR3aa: CASSPMGRGETQYF
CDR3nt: TGCGCCAGCAGCCCGATGGGAAGGGGGGAGACCCAGTACTTC

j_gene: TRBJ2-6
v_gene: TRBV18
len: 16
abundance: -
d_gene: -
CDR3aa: CASSPFDLSGANVLTF
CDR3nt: TGTGCCAGCTCACCATTCGACCTCTCTGGGGCCAACGTCCTGACTTTC

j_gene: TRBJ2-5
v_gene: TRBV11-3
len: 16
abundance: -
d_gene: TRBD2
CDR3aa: CASSLGLAGFRETQYF
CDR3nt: TGTGCCAGCAGCTTGGGACTAGCGGGATTCAGGGAGACCCAGTACTTC

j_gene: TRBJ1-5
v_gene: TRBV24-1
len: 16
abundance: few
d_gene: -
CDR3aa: CATSDSTDFRNQPQHF
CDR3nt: TGTGCCACCAGTGATTCGACAGACTTCCGCAATCAGCCCCAGCATTTT

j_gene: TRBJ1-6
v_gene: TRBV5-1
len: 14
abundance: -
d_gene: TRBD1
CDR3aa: CASSLAQGDSPLHF
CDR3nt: TGCGCCAGCAGCTTGGCCCAGGGGGATTCACCCCTCCACTTT

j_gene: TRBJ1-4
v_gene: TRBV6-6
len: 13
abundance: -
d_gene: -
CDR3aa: CASRLTVGEKLFF
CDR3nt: TGTGCCAGCAGATTGACAGTTGGTGAAAAACTGTTTTTT

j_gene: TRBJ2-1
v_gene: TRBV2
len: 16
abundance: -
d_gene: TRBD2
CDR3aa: CASSEARGASGNEQFF
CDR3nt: TGTGCCAGCAGTGAAGCGAGGGGGGCTAGCGGGAATGAGCAGTTCTTC

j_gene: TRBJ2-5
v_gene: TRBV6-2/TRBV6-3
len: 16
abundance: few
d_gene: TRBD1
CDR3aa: CASSGDRGDGQETQYF
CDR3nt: TGTGCCAGCAGTGGCGACAGGGGCGATGGACAAGAGACCCAGTACTTC

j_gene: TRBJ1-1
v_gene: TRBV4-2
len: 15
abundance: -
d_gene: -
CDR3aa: CASSQGGTGNTEAFF
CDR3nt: TGTGCCAGCAGCCAAGGAGGGACGGGGAACACTGAAGCTTTCTTT

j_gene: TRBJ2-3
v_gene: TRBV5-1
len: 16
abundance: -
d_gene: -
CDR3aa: CASSPRGQSSTDTQYF
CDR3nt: TGCGCCAGCAGCCCACGGGGGCAGTCTAGCACAGATACGCAGTATTTT

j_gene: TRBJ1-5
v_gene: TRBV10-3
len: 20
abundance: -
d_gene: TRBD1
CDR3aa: CAISANPGQGRGSANQPQHF
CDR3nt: TGTGCCATCAGTGCAAATCCGGGACAGGGGAGAGGAAGTGCCAATCAGCCCCAGCATTTT

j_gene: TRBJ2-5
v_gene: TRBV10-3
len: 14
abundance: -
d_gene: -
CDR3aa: CAISESNGRETQYF
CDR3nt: TGTGCCATCAGTGAGTCGAATGGGCGAGAGACCCAGTACTTC

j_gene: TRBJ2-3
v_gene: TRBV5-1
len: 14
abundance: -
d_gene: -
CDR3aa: CASSLQGSTDTQYF
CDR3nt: TGCGCCAGCAGCTTGCAGGGATCCACAGATACGCAGTATTTT

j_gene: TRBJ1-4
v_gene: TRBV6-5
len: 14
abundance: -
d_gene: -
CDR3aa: CASNQDSINEKLFF
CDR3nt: TGTGCCAGCAACCAGGACAGTATTAATGAAAAACTGTTTTTT

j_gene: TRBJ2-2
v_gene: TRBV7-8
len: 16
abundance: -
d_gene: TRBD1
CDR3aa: CASSLETGANTGELFF
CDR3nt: TGTGCCAGCAGCTTAGAGACAGGGGCGAACACCGGGGAGCTGTTTTTT

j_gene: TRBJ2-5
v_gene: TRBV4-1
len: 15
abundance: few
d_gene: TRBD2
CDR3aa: CASSHRSGVEETQYF
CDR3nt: TGCGCCAGCAGCCACCGTAGCGGGGTGGAAGAGACCCAGTACTTC

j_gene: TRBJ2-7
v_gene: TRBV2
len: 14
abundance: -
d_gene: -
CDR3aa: CASKEGTGSYEQYF
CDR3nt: TGTGCCAGCAAGGAGGGTACGGGTTCCTACGAGCAGTACTTC

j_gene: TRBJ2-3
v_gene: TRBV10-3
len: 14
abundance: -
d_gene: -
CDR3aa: CAISGRPLTDTQYF
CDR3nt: TGTGCCATCAGCGGGCGCCCGTTAACAGATACGCAGTATTTT

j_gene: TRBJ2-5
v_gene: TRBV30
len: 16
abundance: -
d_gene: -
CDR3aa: CAWSPLSGARGETQYF
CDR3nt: TGTGCCTGGAGCCCCCTATCGGGGGCGAGGGGAGAGACCCAGTACTTC

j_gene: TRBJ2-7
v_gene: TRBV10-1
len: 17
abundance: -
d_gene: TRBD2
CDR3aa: CASSDGSHKRGAYEQYF
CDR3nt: TGCGCCAGCAGTGACGGGTCCCACAAGCGGGGGGCCTACGAGCAGTACTTC

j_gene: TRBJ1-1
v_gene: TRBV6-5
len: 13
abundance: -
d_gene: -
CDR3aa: CASSYSGGFGAFF
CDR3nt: TGTGCCAGCAGTTACTCCGGGGGCTTTGGGGCTTTCTTT

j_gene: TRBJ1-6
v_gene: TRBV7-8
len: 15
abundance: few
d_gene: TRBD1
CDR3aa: CASSLVTGGGSPLHF
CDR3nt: TGTGCCAGCAGCTTAGTGACAGGGGGTGGTTCACCCCTCCACTTT

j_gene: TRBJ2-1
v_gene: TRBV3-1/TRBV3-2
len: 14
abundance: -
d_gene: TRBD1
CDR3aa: CASSQTGTGDEQFF
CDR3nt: TGTGCCAGCAGCCAGACCGGGACAGGGGATGAGCAGTTCTTC

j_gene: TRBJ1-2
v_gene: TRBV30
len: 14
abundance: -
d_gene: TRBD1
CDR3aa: CAWAGQSSNYGYTF
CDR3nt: TGTGCCTGGGCGGGACAGTCCTCTAACTATGGCTACACCTTC

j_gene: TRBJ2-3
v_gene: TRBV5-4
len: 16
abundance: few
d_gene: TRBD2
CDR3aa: CASSLVLAGGTDTQYF
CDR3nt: TGTGCCAGCAGCTTGGTACTAGCGGGGGGCACAGATACGCAGTATTTT

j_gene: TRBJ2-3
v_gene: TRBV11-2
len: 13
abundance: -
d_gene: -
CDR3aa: CASAWLSTDTQYF
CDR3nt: TGTGCCAGCGCGTGGCTCAGCACAGATACGCAGTATTTT

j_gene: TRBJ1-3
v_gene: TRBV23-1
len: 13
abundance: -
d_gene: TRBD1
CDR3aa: CANDRGLGNTIYF
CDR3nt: TGCGCCAACGACAGGGGGCTCGGAAACACCATATATTTT

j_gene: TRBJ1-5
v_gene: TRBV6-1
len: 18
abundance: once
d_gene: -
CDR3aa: CASSERAGHQMFLWPQHF
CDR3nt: TGTGCCAGCAGTGAAAGGGCGGGACACCAGATGTTCCTTTGGCCCCAGCATTTT

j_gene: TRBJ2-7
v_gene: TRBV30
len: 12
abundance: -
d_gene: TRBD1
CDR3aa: CAWAGQGYEQYF
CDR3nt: TGTGCCTGGGCCGGACAGGGCTACGAGCAGTACTTC

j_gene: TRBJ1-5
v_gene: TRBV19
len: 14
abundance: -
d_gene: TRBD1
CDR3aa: CASSTTGSNQPQHF
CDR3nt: TGTGCCAGTAGTACGACAGGGTCCAATCAGCCCCAGCATTTT

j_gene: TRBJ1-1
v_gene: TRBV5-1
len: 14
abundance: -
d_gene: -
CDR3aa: CASSFEGGDTEAFF
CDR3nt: TGCGCCAGCAGCTTCGAGGGTGGGGACACTGAAGCTTTCTTT

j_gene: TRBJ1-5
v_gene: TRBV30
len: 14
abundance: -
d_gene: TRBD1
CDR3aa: CAWSVGTGGQPQHF
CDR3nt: TGTGCCTGGAGTGTAGGAACAGGGGGTCAGCCCCAGCATTTT

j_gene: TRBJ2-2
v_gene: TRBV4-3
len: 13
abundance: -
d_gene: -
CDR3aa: CASSQDHTGELFF
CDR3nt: TGCGCCAGCAGCCAAGACCACACCGGGGAGCTGTTTTTT

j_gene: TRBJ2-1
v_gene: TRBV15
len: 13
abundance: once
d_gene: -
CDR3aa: CATSRDFNNEQFF
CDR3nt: TGTGCCACCAGCAGAGATTTCAACAATGAGCAGTTCTTC

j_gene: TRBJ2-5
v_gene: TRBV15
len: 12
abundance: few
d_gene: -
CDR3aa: CATSYDQETQYF
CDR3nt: TGTGCCACCAGCTATGACCAAGAGACCCAGTACTTC

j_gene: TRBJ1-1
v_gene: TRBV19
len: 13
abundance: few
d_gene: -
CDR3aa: CASREHLNTEAFF
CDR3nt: TGTGCCAGTAGAGAACACTTGAACACTGAAGCTTTCTTT

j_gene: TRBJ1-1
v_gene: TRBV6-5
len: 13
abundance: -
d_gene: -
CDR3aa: CASSYWDDSEAFF
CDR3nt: TGTGCCAGCAGTTACTGGGACGACTCTGAAGCTTTCTTT

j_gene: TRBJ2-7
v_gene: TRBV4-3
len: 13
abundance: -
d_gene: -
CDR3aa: CASSQVRVGEQYF
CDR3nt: TGCGCCAGCAGCCAAGTCAGGGTTGGGGAGCAGTACTTC

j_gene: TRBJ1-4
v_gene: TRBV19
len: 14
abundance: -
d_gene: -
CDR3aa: CASRGGQNNEKLFF
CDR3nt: TGTGCCAGTAGGGGGGGACAAAATAATGAAAAACTGTTTTTT

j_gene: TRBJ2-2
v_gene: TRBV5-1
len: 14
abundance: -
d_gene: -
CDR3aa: CASSLGGSTGELFF
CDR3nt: TGCGCCAGCAGCTTGGGCGGTTCCACCGGGGAGCTGTTTTTT

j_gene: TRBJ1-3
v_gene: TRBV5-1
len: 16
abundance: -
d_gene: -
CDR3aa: CASSLTGTFSGNTIYF
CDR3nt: TGCGCCAGCAGCTTAACCGGGACATTCTCTGGAAACACCATATATTTT